The sequence of this T cell receptor (beta chain) was determined in a study of identical twins' blood T cells. Study observations and caveats: Top TCRbeta clonotypes were shared more with twin than unrelated donors. Twins shared about as many clonotypes as their cloneset sizes predicted. Environmental influences on twin similarity could not be excluded.

In germline, CDR1 is SQVTM, CDR2 ANQGSEA. Trimming pared 7 bases from V and 9 bases from J, leaving 16 bases between. This CDR3 is built from 12 residues. At least ten counts were recorded for this clonotype. Its target is not known. One entry per CDR3 protein results from TCRdb running MiXCR on the 5' RACE reads. The profile covers 350,000 to 400,000 distinct CDR3 sequences, with over 25% appearing a single time and 6.1% taken by the ten largest. Six healthy women, forming three identical twin pairs, donated samples. This chain joins TRBV29-1 and TRBJ2-1; D ambiguous. The sequence was collected from a woman aged 18 to 50 in good health. The sample consisted of PBMCs. CDR3 nucleotides: TGCAGCGCCGACGTACCTACCAGTGAGCAGTTCTTC. It translates to CSADVPTSEQFF.